This is a list of T cell receptor beta chains from one sample in a study of blood T cell repertoires in COVID-19. Clones were read by immunoSEQ multiplex PCR, and TCRdb kept only the in-frame ones, dropping some. Here the sample spans approximately 400,000 clones, around 89% being singletons. The sample comprised peripheral blood. These receptors originate from a woman aged 50 to 60 with COVID-19, enrolled during active disease. The CDR3 runs from the conserved cysteine through the conserved F or W. D genes are given only for firm matches. Where a row states a size, it is once, few, many or the class of an expanded clone; other rows omit it.

clone size	J gene	D gene	V gene	CDR3 protein	CDR3 DNA
.	TRBJ2-6	.	TRBV3-1/TRBV3-2	CASSQPWGGSGANVLTF	TGTGCCAGCAGCCAACCTTGGGGAGGCTCTGGGGCCAACGTCCTGACTTTC
.	TRBJ1-1	.	TRBV7-9	CASGHIRAEAFF	TGTGCCAGCGGCCACATTCGGGCTGAAGCTTTCTTT
.	TRBJ1-1	.	TRBV3-1/TRBV3-2	CASSLVGSEAFF	TGTGCCAGCAGTCTTGTTGGGAGTGAAGCTTTCTTT
few	TRBJ1-6	TRBD1	TRBV30	CAWSTQGGRNSPLHF	TGTGCCTGGAGTACCCAGGGGGGAAGGAATTCACCCCTCCACTTT
.	TRBJ2-3	TRBD1	TRBV30	CAWSVVTGDGDTQYF	TGTGCCTGGAGTGTGGTGACAGGGGATGGCGATACGCAGTATTTT
.	TRBJ1-1	.	TRBV6-1	CASSERGLYEAFF	TGTGCCAGCAGTGAAAGGGGACTTTATGAAGCTTTCTTT
.	TRBJ2-7	.	TRBV6-1	CASKARAGRAYEQYF	TGTGCCAGCAAAGCGAGGGCAGGTCGGGCCTACGAGCAGTACTTC
.	TRBJ2-1	.	TRBV7-2	CASSRGRFSYNEQFF	TGTGCCAGCAGTCGAGGGAGATTCTCCTACAATGAGCAGTTCTTC
.	TRBJ1-2	.	TRBV3-1/TRBV3-2	CASSQYPGGNYGYTF	TGTGCCAGCAGCCAATACCCGGGTGGTAACTATGGCTACACCTTC
.	TRBJ1-1	.	TRBV12-3/TRBV12-4	CASSRGSSTEAFF	TGTGCCAGCAGTCGCGGGTCTTCCACTGAAGCTTTCTTT
.	TRBJ1-3	TRBD1	TRBV5-4	CASSLDRGNTIYF	TGTGCCAGCAGCTTGGACAGGGGGAACACCATATATTTT
.	TRBJ1-3	.	TRBV14	CASSQDPAANTIYF	TGTGCCAGCAGCCAAGATCCAGCGGCGAACACCATATATTTT
.	TRBJ2-7	.	TRBV27	CASSPEVRGPDEQYF	TGTGCCAGCAGTCCGGAAGTCAGGGGTCCCGACGAGCAGTACTTC
.	TRBJ1-2	.	TRBV5-1	CASSLAGYGYTF	TGCGCCAGCAGCTTGGCCGGGTATGGCTACACCTTC
once	TRBJ1-1	.	TRBV5-1	CASSLAILEEAFF	TGCGCCAGCAGCTTGGCCATTCTTGAGGAAGCTTTCTTT
.	TRBJ1-2	TRBD1	TRBV5-1	CASSFWPGTGGTGYTF	TGCGCCAGCAGCTTTTGGCCTGGGACAGGGGGCACTGGCTACACCTTC
once	TRBJ1-6	.	TRBV2	CASSAGTSNSPLHF	TGTGCCAGCAGTGCCGGGACATCGAATTCACCCCTCCACTTT
.	TRBJ1-2	TRBD1	TRBV3-1/TRBV3-2	CASWTGGGYTF	TGTGCCAGCTGGACAGGCGGTGGCTACACCTTC
.	TRBJ1-1	.	TRBV3-1/TRBV3-2	CASSQDEFTEAFF	TGTGCCAGCAGCCAAGACGAGTTTACTGAAGCTTTCTTT
.	TRBJ2-5	.	TRBV12-3/TRBV12-4	CASSFIRGETQYF	TGTGCCAGCAGTTTCATAAGGGGAGAGACCCAGTACTTC
.	TRBJ2-5	TRBD2	TRBV9	CASSVGASGGVETQYF	TGTGCCAGCAGCGTAGGGGCTAGCGGGGGAGTAGAGACCCAGTACTTC
.	TRBJ2-3	.	TRBV5-6	CASNPSWRGSGDTQYF	TGTGCCAGCAACCCCTCGTGGCGGGGTAGCGGTGATACGCAGTATTTT
.	TRBJ1-1	.	TRBV4-2	CASSQPLPVNTEAFF	TGTGCCAGCAGCCAACCCCTCCCGGTTAACACTGAAGCTTTCTTT
few	TRBJ1-1	.	TRBV28	CASSLATGSNTEAFF	TGTGCCAGCAGTTTGGCGACAGGTTCGAACACTGAAGCTTTCTTT
once	TRBJ2-7	TRBD2	TRBV3-1/TRBV3-2	CASSHDGLANYEQYF	TGTGCCAGCAGCCATGATGGACTAGCGAACTACGAGCAGTACTTC
.	TRBJ1-5	TRBD1	TRBV19	CASSSTGGNQPQHF	TGTGCCAGTAGTTCGACAGGGGGCAATCAGCCCCAGCATTTT
.	TRBJ2-3	.	TRBV5-1	CASSLGRGSTDTQYF	TGCGCCAGCAGCTTGGGTCGGGGGAGCACAGATACGCAGTATTTT
.	TRBJ1-2	.	TRBV2	CASSESSYNYGYTF	TGTGCCAGCAGTGAATCCAGTTATAACTATGGCTACACCTTC